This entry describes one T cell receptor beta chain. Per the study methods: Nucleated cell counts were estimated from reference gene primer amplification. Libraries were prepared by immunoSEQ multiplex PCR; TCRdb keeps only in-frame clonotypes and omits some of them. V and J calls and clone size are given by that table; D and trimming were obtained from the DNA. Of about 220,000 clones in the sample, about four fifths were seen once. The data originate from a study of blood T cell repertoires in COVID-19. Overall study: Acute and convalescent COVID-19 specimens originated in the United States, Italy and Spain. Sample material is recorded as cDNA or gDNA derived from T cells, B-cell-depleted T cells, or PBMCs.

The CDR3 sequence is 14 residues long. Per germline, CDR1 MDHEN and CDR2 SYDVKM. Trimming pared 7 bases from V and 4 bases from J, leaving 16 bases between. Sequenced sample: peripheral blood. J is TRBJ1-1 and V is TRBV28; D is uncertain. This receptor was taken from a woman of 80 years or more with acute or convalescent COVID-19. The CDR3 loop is CASIGRGAGTEAFF. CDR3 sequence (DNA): TGTGCCAGCATCGGTCGCGGCGCGGGCACTGAAGCTTTCTTT.